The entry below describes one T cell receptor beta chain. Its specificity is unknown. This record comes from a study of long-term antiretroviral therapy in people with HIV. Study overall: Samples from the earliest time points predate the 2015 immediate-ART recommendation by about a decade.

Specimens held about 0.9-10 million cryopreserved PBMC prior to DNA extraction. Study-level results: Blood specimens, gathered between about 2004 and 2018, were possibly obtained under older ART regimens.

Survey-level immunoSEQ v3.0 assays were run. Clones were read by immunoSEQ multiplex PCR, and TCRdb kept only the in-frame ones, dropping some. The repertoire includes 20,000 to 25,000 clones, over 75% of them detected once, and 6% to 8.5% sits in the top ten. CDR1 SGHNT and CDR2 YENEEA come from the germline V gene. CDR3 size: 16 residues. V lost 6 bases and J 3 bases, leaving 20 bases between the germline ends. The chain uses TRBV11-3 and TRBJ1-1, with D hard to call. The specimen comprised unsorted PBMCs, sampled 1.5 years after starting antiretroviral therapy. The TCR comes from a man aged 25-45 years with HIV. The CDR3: CASRKLTHGVDTEAFF. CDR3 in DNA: TGTGCCAGCAGGAAACTCACCCACGGGGTGGACACTGAAGCTTTCTTT.